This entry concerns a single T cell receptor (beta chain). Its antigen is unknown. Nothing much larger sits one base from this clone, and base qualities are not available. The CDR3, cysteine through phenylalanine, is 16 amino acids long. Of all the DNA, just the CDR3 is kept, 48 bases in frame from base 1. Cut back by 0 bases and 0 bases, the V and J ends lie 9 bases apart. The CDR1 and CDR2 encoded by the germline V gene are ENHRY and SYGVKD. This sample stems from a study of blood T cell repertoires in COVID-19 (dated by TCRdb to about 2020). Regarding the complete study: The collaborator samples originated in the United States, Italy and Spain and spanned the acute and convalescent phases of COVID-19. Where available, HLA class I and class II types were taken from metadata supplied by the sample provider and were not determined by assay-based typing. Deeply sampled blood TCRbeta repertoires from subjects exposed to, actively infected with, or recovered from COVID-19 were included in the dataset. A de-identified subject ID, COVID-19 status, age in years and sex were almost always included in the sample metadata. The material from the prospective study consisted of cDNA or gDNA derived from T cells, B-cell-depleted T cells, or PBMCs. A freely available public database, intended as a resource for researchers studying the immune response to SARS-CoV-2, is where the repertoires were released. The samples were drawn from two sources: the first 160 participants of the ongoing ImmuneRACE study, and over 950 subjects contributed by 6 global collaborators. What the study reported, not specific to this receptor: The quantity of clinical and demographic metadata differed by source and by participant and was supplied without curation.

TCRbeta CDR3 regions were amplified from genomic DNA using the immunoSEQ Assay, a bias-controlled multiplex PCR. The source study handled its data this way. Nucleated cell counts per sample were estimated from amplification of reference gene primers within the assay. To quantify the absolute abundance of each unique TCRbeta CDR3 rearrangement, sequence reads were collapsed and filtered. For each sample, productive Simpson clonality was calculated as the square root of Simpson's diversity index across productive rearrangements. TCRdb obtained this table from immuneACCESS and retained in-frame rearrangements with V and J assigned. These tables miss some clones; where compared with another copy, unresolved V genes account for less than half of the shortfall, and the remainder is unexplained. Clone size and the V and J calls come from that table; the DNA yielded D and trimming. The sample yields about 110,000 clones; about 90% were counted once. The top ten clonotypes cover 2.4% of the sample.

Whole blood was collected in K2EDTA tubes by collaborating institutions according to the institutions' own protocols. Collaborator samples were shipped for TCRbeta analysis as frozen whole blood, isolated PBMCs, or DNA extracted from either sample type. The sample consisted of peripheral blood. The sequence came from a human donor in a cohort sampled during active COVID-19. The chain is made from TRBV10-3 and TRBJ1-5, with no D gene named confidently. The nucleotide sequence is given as TGTGCCATCAGTGAGTCTGTCGTCTATAGCAATCAGCCCCAGCATTTT. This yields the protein CAISESVVYSNQPQHF.